This T cell receptor (beta chain) stems from a study of blood T cell repertoires in COVID-19. Across the whole study: Samples representing acute and convalescent COVID-19 were sourced from the United States, Italy and Spain.

In the source study's methods: Estimation of nucleated cell counts relied on the amplification of reference gene primers. Clones were sequenced by immunoSEQ multiplex PCR, and TCRdb holds only the in-frame ones, with some missing. V, J and clone size are those of that table, while D and trimming were read from the DNA. Altogether around 260,000 clones are present, more than 75% being singletons, with the ten largest covering around 1.5%. The junction had 5 bases not matched to a gene; V was cut back by 0 bases and J by 1 base. The V gene's germline CDR1 is MNHNY and CDR2 SVGAGI (reference sequence). The CDR3 totals 16 residues.

Material: peripheral blood. This TCR was recovered from a middle-aged woman who had recovered from COVID-19. The chain combines TRBV6-6 with TRBJ1-1, with 7 bases fitting TRBD1. The CDR3 sequence: CASSYSRGGSNTEAFF. CDR3 DNA sequence: TGTGCCAGCAGTTACTCGAGAGGGGGCTCGAACACTGAAGCTTTCTTT.